The 2 T cell receptor beta chains in this list originate from one sample, sequenced in a study of T cells after yellow fever vaccination. TCRdb reanalysed the 5' RACE reads using MiXCR and keeps one entry per CDR3 protein. Altogether fewer than 350,000 distinct CDR3 sequences are present, 8.5% to 9% being singletons, with the ten largest covering about a sixth. The sequenced sample was PBMCs, obtained on the day of the first yellow fever vaccination. The source is a man aged 18 to 30 who received the YFV17D yellow fever vaccine.

This clonotype showed up many times. The V call is TRBV7-2, the J call TRBJ2-7; the D is unclear. Germline assignment: CDR1 SGHTA and CDR2 FQGNSA. With 1 base removed from V and 4 bases from J, the gap between germline ends came to 5 bases. The CDR3 length is 12 residues. CDR3 coding DNA: TGTGCCAGCAGCTTAGAAACTTACGAGCAGTACTTC. This translates into CASSLETYEQYF.

Comment on this clonotype: This may stem from a read error, because a much larger clone lies one nucleotide away. The J gene is TRBJ2-7, the V gene TRBV7-9; no clear D. Germline lookup yields CDR1 SEHNR and CDR2 FQNEAQ (reference sequence). This CDR3 region has 16 residues. V lost 7 bases to trimming and J lost 2 bases, with 21 bases between them. The CDR3 loop reads CASNPQSLAWAYEQYF. The CDR3 DNA is TGTGCCAGCAACCCGCAATCGCTGGCGTGGGCCTACGAGCAGTACTTC.